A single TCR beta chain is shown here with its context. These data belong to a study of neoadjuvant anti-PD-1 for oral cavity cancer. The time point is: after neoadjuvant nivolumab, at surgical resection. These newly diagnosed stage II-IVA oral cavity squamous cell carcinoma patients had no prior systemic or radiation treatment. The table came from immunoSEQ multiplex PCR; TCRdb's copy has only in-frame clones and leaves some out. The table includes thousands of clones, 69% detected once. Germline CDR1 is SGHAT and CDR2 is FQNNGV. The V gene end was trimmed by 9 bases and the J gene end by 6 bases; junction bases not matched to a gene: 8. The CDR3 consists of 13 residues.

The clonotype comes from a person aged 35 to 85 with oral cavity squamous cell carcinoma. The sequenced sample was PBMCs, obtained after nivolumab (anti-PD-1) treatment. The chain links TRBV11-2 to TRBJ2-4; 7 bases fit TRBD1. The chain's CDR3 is CASRQGPPNIQYF. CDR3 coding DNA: TGTGCCAGTAGACAGGGCCCCCCAAACATTCAGTACTTC.